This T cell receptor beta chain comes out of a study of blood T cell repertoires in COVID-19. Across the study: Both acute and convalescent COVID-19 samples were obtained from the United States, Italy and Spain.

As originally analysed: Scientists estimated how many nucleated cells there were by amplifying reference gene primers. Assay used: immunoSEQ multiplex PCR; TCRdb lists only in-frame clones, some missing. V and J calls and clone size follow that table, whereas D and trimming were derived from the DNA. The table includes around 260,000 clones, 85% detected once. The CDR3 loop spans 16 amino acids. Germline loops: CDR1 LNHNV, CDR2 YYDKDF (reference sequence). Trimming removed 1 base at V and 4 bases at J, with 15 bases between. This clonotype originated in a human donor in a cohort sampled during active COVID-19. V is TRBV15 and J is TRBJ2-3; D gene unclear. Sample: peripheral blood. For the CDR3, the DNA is TGTGCCACCAGCAGAGCTTCTATAGACATCTCAGATACGCAGTATTTT. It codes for CATSRASIDISDTQYF. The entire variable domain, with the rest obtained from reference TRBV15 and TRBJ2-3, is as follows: DAMVIQNPRYQVTQFGKPVTLSCSQTLNHNVMYWYQQKSSQAPKLLFHYYDKDFNNEADTPDNFQSRRPNTSFCFLDIRSPGLGDTAMYLCATSRASIDISDTQYFGPGTRLTVL.